This is a list of T cell receptor beta chains from one sample in a study of blood T cell repertoires in COVID-19. Sequencing used immunoSEQ multiplex PCR; TCRdb keeps in-frame clones, though not all of them. In the table there are under 200,000 clones, 60% to 85% of which are singletons. Sequenced input: peripheral blood. The receptors originated from a man aged 60-69 years with acute or convalescent COVID-19. Both conserved end residues are part of each CDR3.

v_call | cdr3_aa
TRBV7-2 | CASSLDPRETQYF
TRBV11-3 | CASSLGSEQFF
TRBV7-2 | CASSPPTGSYEQYF
TRBV10-2 | CASRDRGYEQYF
TRBV24-1 | CATSDSSGVNQPQHF
TRBV7-9 | CASSLMTEVSPLHF
TRBV6-5 | CASSYGQGYNEQFF
TRBV19 | CASRGPNNRDGLTGYTF
TRBV7-2 | CASSLAGGLVGELFF
TRBV5-4 | CASSLVAAPGNEQFF
TRBV6-5 | CASSYGGLGEQYF